These T cell receptor beta chains were read from a single sample in a study of cytotoxic CD8 clonotypes in ibrutinib-treated CLL. Clones were read by immunoSEQ multiplex PCR, and TCRdb kept only the in-frame ones, dropping some. The data contain 160,000 or so clones, roughly 88% of them singletons. The material sequenced was PBMCs, taken at disease progression, from a patient treated with ibrutinib. These receptor sequences come from a human donor with chronic lymphocytic leukemia. Both conserved end residues are part of each CDR3. The listing skips clone size in some rows; elsewhere it reads once, few, many or a size class.

TRBJ2-4 | TRBV5-1 | once | 15 | CASSRSPEGKNIQYF
TRBJ2-2 | TRBV11-3 | - | 14 | CASSPGEWPGELFF
TRBJ2-5 | TRBV7-7 | - | 16 | CASSLVLAGGGETQYF
TRBJ2-1 | TRBV29-1 | - | 12 | CSVEEGGQKQFF
TRBJ1-1 | TRBV9 | - | 16 | CASSLGLGFPDTEAFF
TRBJ1-3 | TRBV18 | - | 14 | CASSPTGSGNTIYF
TRBJ2-1 | TRBV10-3 | - | 15 | CATLDGLAGYNEQFF
TRBJ2-1 | TRBV27 | few | 15 | CASEPGTSGKSEQFF
TRBJ2-3 | TRBV10-3 | - | 17 | CAISEPGLARRGDTQYF
TRBJ2-1 | TRBV5-1 | - | 15 | CASSSGTPIYNEQFF
TRBJ2-3 | TRBV7-2 | few | 13 | CASSLDYTDTQYF
TRBJ1-5 | TRBV6-5 | - | 12 | CASSNSNQPQHF
TRBJ1-2 | TRBV6-1 | once | 11 | CASKRDYGYTF
TRBJ2-7 | TRBV27 | - | 9 | CAILDEQYF
TRBJ2-7 | TRBV20-1 | - | 11 | CSARTSYEQYF
TRBJ2-3 | TRBV9 | - | 13 | CASSVAHTDTQYF
TRBJ2-2 | TRBV5-1 | - | 16 | CASSLNGQGAPGELFF
TRBJ2-1 | TRBV7-3 | - | 20 | CASSLTGGGLAGVWSNEQFF
TRBJ1-1 | TRBV10-3 | - | 15 | CAISNTGTGNTEAFF
TRBJ2-1 | TRBV28 | - | 17 | CASSRLSFRDRINEQFF
TRBJ1-3 | TRBV29-1 | - | 13 | CSVATGTENTIYF
TRBJ1-2 | TRBV29-1 | - | 14 | CSVDLMDAPYGYTF
TRBJ2-1 | TRBV18 | - | 15 | CASSQREGLHNEQFF
TRBJ1-1 | TRBV4-1 | - | 15 | CASSQGPGGGTEAFF
TRBJ1-5 | TRBV6-6 | - | 13 | CASSVGMGQPQHF
TRBJ1-3 | TRBV14 | - | 16 | CASSLRTGPSGNTIYF